This T cell receptor (beta chain) originates from a study of blood T cell repertoires in COVID-19. Study information: The United States, Italy and Spain were the sources of the acute and convalescent COVID-19 samples. Sources were T cells, B-cell-depleted T cells, or PBMCs; the material itself was cDNA or gDNA.

Original methodology: How many nucleated cells were present was estimated from reference gene primer amplification. Profiled with immunoSEQ multiplex PCR; TCRdb holds only in-frame clones, not every one. Clonal size and the V and J genes are those of that table, whereas D and trimming came from the DNA. The table shows about 27,000 clones, with roughly nine tenths occurring only once. V lost 4 bases and J lost 1, with 12 bases in between. CDR1 MRHNA and CDR2 SNTAGT come from the germline V gene. This CDR3 contains 15 residues. The source of this sequence is a human donor with active COVID-19. The donor label of this sample is uncertain. Sequenced: peripheral blood. The chain is built from TRBV6-4 and TRBJ2-3, with unresolved D. For the CDR3, the DNA is TGTGCCAGCAGTGTACTACCGGCAGGCACAGATACGCAGTATTTT. It yields the protein CASSVLPAGTDTQYF.